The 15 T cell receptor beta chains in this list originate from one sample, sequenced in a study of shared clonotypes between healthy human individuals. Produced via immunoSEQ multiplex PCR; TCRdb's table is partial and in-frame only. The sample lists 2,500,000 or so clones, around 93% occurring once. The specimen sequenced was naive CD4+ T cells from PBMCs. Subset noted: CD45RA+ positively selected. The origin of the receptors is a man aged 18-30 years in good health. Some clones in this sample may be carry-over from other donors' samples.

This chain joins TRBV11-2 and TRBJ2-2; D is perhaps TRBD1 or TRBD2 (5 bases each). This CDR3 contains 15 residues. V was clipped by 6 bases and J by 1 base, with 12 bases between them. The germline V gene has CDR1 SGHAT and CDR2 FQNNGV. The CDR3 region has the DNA TGTGCCAGCAGGATCGGGACGGGGAACACCGGGGAGCTGTTTTTT. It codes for CASRIGTGNTGELFF.

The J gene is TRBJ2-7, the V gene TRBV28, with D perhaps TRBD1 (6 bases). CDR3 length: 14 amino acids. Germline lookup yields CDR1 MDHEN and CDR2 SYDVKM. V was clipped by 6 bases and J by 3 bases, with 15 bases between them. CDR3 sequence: CASSQHRGGYEQYF. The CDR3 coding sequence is TGTGCCAGCAGCCAACATCGAGGGGGCTACGAGCAGTACTTC.

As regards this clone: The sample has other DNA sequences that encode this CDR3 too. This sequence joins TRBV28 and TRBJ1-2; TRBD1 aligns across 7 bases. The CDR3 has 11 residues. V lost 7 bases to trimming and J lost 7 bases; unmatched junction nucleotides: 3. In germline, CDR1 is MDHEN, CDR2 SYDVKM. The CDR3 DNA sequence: TGTGCCAGCACCAGGGGGGGTGGCTACACCTTC. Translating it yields CASTRGGGYTF.

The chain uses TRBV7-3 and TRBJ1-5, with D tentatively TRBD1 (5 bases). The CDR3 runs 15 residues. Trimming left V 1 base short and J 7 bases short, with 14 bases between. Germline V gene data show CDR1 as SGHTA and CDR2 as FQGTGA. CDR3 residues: CASSLKSQGEQPQHF. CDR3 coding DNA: TGTGCCAGCAGCTTAAAAAGCCAGGGTGAACAGCCCCAGCATTTT.

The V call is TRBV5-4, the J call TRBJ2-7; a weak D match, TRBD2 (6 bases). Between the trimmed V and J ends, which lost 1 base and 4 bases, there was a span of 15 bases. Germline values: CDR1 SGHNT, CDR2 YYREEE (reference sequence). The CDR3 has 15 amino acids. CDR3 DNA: TGTGCCAGCAGCTTGAACTCGGGACTCGTTTACGAGCAGTACTTC. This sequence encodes CASSLNSGLVYEQYF.

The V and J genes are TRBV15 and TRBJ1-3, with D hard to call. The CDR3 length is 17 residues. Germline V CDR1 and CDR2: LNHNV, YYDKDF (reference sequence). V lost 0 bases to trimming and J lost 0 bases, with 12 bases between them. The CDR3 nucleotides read TGTGCCACCAGCAGAGAGATCGAACTGCGCTCTGGAAACACCATATATTTT. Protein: CATSREIELRSGNTIYF.

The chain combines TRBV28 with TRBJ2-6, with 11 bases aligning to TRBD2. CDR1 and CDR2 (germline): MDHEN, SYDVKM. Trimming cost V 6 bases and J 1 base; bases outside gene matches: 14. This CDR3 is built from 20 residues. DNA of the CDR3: TGTGCCAGCAGGCCAACTAGCGGGAGCTTTTGGGGGTCTGGGGCCAACGTCCTGACTTTC. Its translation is CASRPTSGSFWGSGANVLTF.

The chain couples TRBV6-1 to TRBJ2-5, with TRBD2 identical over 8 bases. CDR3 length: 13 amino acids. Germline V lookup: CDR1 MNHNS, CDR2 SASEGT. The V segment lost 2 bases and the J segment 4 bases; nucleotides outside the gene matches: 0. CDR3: CASSETSGETQYF. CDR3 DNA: TGTGCCAGCAGTGAAACTAGCGGAGAGACCCAGTACTTC.

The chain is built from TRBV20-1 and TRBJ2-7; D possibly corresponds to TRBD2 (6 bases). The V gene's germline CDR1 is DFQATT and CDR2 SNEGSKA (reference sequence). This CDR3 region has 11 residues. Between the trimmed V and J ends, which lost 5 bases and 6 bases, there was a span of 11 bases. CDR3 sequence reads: CSAATSSEQYF. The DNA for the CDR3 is TGCAGTGCTGCGACTAGTTCCGAGCAGTACTTC.

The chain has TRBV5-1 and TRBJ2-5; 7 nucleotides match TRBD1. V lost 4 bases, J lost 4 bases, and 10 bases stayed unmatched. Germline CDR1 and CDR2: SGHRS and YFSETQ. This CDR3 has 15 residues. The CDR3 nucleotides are TGCGCCAGCAGCACCCGGGACAGCCCAGTAGAGACCCAGTACTTC. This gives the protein CASSTRDSPVETQYF.

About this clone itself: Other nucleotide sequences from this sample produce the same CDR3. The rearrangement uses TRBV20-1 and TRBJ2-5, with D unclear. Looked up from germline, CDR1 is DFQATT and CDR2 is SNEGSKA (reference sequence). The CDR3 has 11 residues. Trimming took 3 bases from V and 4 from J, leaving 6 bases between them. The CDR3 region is CSARVVETQYF. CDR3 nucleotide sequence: TGCAGTGCTAGGGTGGTAGAGACCCAGTACTTC.

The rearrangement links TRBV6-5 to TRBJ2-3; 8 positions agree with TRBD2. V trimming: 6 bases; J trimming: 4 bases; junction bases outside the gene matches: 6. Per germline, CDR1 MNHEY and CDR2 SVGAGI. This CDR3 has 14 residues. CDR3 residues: CASRGLAPPDTQYF. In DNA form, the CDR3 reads TGTGCCAGCAGAGGACTAGCTCCCCCAGATACGCAGTATTTT.

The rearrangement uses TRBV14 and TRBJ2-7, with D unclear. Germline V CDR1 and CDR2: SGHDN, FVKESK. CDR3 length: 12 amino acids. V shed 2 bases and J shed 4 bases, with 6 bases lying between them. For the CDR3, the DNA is TGTGCCAGCAGCCAACTAATATACGAGCAGTACTTC. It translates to CASSQLIYEQYF.

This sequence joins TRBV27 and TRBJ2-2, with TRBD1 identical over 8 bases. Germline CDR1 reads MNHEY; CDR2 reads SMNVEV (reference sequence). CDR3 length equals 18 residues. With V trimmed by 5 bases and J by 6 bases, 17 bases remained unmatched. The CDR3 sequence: CASSPSPRGRRKAGELFF. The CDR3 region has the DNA TGTGCCAGCAGTCCCTCCCCCAGGGGGCGCAGGAAAGCCGGGGAGCTGTTTTTT.

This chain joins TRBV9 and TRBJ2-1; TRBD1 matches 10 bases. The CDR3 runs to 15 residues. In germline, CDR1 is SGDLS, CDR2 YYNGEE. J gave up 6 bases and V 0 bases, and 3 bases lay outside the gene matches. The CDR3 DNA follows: TGTGCCAGCAGCGTAGAGGGACAGGGGTTCAATGAGCAGTTCTTC. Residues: CASSVEGQGFNEQFF.